This T cell receptor (beta chain) was found in a study of CD8 T cells in ankylosing spondylitis. MiXCR was run by TCRdb on the 5' RACE reads, yielding one entry per CDR3 protein. The sample includes about 150,000 distinct CDR3 sequences, roughly 44% of them seen just once. V lost 0 bases and J lost 5, with 15 bases in between. CDR1 SEHNR and CDR2 FQNEAQ come from the germline V gene (reference sequence). The CDR3 has 16 residues. This clonotype has more than one count but fewer than ten. The clonotype comes from a male donor with ankylosing spondylitis. The sequenced material came from synovial fluid, either unsorted or a sorted T cell fraction (not recorded which). V usage is TRBV7-9 and J usage is TRBJ2-3, with D perhaps TRBD1 (5 bases). CDR3 sequence (DNA): TGTGCCAGCAGCTTAGCGCTTGGACACCGCGTAGATACGCAGTATTTT. It yields the protein CASSLALGHRVDTQYF.